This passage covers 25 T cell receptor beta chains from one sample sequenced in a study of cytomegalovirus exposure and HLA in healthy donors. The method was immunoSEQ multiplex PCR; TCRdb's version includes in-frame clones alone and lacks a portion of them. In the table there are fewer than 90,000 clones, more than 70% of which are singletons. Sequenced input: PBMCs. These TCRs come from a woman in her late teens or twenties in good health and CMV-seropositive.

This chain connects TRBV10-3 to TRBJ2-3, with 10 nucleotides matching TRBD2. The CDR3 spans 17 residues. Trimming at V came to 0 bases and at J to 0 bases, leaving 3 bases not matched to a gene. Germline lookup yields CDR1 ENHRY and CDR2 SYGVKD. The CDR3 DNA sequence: TGTGCCATCAGTGAGTCGGCTAGCGGGGGAAGCACAGATACGCAGTATTTT. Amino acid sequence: CAISESASGGSTDTQYF.

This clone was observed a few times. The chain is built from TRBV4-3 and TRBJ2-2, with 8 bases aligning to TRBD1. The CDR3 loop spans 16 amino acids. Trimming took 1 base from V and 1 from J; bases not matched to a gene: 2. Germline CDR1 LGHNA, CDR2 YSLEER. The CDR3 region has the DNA TGCGCCAGCAGCCAAGGGACAGGGATGAACACCGGGGAGCTGTTTTTT. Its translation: CASSQGTGMNTGELFF.

CDR3 in DNA: TGTGCCAGCCGGGACAGGCGCCAAGAGACCCAGTACTTC. This encodes CASRDRRQETQYF. V usage is TRBV19 and J usage is TRBJ2-5, with TRBD1 matching 8 bases. The CDR3 runs to 13 residues. CDR1 and CDR2 (germline): LNHDA, SQIVND (reference sequence). J gave up 1 base and V 9 bases, and 4 bases lay outside the gene matches.

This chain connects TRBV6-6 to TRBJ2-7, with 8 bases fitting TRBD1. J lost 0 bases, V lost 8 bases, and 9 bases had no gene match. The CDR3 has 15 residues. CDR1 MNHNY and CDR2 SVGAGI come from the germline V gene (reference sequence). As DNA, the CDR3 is TGTGCCAGCGGAACAGGGGGTGTTTTCTCCTACGAGCAGTACTTC. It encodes CASGTGGVFSYEQYF.

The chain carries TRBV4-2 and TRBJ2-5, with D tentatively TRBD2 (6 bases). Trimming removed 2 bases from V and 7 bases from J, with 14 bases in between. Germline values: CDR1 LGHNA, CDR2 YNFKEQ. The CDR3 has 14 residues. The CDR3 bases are TGTGCCAGCAGCCAACACCGGGAGTCAGGGACCCAGTACTTC. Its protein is CASSQHRESGTQYF.

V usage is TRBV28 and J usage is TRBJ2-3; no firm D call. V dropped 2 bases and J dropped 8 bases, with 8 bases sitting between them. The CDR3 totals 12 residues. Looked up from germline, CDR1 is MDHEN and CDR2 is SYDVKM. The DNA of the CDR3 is TGTGCCAGCAGTTTACGAGGCAGTACGCAGTATTTT. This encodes CASSLRGSTQYF.

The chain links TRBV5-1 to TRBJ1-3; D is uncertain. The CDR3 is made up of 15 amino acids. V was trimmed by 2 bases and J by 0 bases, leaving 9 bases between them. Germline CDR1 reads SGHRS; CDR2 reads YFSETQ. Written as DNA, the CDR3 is TGCGCCAGCAGCTTTGATTTCAGCTCTGGAAACACCATATATTTT. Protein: CASSFDFSSGNTIYF.

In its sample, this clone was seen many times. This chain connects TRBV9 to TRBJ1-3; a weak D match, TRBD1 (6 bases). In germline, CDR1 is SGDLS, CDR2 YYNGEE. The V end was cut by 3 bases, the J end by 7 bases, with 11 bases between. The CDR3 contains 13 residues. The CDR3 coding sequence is TGTGCCAGCAGCGAACAGGGACGCAACACCATATATTTT. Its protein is CASSEQGRNTIYF.

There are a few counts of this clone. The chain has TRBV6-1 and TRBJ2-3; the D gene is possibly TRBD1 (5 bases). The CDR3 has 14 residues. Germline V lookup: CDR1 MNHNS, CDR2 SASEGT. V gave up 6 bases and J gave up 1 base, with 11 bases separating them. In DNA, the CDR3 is TGTGCCAGCAGCCAACAACAGGGCACAGATACGCAGTATTTT. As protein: CASSQQQGTDTQYF.

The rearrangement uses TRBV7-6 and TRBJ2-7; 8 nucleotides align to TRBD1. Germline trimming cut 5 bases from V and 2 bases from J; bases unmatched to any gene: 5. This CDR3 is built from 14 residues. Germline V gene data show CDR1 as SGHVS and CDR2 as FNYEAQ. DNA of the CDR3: TGTGCCAGCAGCGCTATGACAGGGGCCTACGAGCAGTACTTC. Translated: CASSAMTGAYEQYF.

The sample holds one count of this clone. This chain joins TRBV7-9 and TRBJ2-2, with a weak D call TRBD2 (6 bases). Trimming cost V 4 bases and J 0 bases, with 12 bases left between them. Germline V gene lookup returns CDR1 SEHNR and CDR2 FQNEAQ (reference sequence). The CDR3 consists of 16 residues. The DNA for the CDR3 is TGTGCCAGCAGCTCGCGGGACGCATCGAACACCGGGGAGCTGTTTTTT. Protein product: CASSSRDASNTGELFF.

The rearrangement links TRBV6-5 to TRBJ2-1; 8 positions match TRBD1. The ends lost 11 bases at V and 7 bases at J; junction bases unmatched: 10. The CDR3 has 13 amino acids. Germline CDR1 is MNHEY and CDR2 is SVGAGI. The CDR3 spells CASRTGRFNEQFF. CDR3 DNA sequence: TGTGCCTCCCGGACAGGGCGATTTAATGAGCAGTTCTTC.

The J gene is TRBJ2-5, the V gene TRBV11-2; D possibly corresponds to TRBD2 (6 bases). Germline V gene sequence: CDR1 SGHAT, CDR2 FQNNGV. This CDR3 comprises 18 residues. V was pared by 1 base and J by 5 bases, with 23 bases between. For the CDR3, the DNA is TGTGCCAGCAGCTTAGGGATTACCGGGACTGTTGGCGGGGAGACCCAGTACTTC. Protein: CASSLGITGTVGGETQYF.

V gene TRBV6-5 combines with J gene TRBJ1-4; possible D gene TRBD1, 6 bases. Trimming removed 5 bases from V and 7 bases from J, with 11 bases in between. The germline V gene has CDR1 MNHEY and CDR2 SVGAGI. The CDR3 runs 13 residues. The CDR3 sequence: CASSNRAAEKLFF. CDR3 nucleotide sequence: TGTGCCAGCAGTAACAGGGCGGCTGAAAAACTGTTTTTT.

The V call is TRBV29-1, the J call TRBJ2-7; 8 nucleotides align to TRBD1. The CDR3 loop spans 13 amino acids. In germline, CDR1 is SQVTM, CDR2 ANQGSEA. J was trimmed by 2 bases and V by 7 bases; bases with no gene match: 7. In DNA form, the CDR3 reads TGCAGCGCCCGGACAGGGACCCCCTACGAGCAGTACTTC. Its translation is CSARTGTPYEQYF.

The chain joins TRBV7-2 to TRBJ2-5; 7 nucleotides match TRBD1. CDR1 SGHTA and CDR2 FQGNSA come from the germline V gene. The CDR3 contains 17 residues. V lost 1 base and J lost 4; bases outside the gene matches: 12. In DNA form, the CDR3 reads TGTGCCAGCAGCTTAGTTCGTGGGGGAAGGGGGCGAGAGACCCAGTACTTC. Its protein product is CASSLVRGGRGRETQYF.

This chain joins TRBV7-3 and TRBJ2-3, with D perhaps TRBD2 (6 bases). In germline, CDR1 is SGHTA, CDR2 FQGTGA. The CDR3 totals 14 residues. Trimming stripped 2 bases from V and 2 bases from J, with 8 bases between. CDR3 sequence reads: CASSLGGFTDTQYF. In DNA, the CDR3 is TGTGCCAGCAGCTTAGGGGGGTTCACAGATACGCAGTATTTT.

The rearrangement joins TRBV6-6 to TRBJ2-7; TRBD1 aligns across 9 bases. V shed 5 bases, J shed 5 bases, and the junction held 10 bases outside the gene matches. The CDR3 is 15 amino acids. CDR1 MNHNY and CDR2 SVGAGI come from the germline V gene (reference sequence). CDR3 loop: CASSKSGTGYHEQYF. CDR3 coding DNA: TGTGCCAGCAGTAAATCCGGGACAGGGTACCACGAGCAGTACTTC.

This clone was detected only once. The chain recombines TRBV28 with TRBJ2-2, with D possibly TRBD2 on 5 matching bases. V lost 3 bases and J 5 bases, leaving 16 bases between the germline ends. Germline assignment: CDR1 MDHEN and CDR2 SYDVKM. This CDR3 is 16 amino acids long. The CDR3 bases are TGTGCCAGCAGTTTTTTCGCGGGCCGAAGGACCGGGGAGCTGTTTTTT. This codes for CASSFFAGRRTGELFF. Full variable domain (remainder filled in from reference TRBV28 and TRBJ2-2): DVKVTQSSRYLVKRTGEKVFLECVQDMDHENMFWYRQDPGLGLRLIYFSYDVKMKEKGDIPEGYSVSREKKERFSLILESASTNQTSMYLCASSFFAGRRTGELFFGEGSRLTVL.

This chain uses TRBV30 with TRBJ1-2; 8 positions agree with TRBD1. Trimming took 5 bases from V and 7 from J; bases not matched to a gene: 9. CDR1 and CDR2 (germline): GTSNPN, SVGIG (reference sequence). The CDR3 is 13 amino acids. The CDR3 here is CAWAPAGGSGYTF. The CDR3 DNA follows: TGTGCCTGGGCACCGGCAGGGGGCAGTGGCTACACCTTC.

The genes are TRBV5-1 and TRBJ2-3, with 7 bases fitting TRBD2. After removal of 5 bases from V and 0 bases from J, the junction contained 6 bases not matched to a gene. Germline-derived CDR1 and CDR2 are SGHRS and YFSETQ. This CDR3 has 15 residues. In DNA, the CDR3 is TGCGCCAGCAGGGTGGCGGGGGATAGCACAGATACGCAGTATTTT. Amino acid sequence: CASRVAGDSTDTQYF.

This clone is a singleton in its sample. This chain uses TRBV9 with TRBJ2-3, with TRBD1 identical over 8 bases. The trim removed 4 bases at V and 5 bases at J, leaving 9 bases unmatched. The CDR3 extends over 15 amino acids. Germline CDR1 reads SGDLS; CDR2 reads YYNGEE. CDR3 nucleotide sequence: TGTGCCAGCAGCTTATCCGACAGGGGAGGAGATACGCAGTATTTT. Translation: CASSLSDRGGDTQYF.

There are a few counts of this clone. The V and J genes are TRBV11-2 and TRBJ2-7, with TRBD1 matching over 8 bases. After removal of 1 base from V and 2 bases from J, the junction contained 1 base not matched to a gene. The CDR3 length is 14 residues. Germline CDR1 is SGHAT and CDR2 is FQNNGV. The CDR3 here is CASSLGQGPYEQYF. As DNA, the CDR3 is TGTGCCAGCAGCTTAGGACAGGGGCCCTACGAGCAGTACTTC.

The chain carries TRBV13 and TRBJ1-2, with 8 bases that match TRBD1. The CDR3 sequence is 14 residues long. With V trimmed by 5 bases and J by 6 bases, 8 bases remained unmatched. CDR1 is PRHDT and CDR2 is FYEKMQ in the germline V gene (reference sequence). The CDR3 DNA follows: TGTGCCAGCAGCCTCCTGGACAGGGAAAATGGCTACACCTTC. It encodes CASSLLDRENGYTF. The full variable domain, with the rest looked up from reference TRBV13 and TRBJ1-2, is AAGVIQSPRHLIKEKRETATLKCYPIPRHDTVYWYQQGPGQDPQFLISFYEKMQSDKGSIPDRFSAQQFSDYHSELNMSSLELGDSALYFCASSLLDRENGYTFGSGTRLTVV.

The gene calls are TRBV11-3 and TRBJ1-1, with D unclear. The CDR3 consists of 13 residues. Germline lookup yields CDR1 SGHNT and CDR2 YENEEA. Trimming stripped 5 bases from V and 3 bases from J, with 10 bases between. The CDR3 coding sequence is TGTGCCAGCAGCGGCACGGGTGACACTGAAGCTTTCTTT. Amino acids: CASSGTGDTEAFF.